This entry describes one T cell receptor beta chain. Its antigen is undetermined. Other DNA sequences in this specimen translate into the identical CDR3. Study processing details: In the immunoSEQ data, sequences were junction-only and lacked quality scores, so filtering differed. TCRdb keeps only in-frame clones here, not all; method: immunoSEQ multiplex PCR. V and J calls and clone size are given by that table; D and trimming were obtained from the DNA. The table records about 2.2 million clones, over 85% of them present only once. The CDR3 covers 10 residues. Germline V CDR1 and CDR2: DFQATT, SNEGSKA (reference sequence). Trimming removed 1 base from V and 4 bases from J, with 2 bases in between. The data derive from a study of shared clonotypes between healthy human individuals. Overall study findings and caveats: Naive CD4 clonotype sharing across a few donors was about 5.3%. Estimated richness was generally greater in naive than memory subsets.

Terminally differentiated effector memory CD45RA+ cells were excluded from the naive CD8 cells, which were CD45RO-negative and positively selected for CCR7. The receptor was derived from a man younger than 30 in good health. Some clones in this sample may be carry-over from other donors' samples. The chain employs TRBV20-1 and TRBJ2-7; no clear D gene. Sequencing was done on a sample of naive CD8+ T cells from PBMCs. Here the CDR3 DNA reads TGCAGTGCTAGAGCGTACGAGCAGTACTTC. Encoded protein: CSARAYEQYF.